This T cell receptor (beta chain) was captured by sequencing in a study of cytomegalovirus exposure and HLA in healthy donors. The study's findings and limits: Fewer N-insertions (relative to the approximately 670-donor mean) were reportedly seen in an Asian-associated ancestry cluster in a later analysis. Accurate prediction of most subjects' HLA-A and HLA-B alleles from TCR beta sequences was reported. Trimming of TCR beta V- and J-genes showed a link, identified in a later analysis, to a missense DCLRE1C variant. By HLA locus, TCR association rates varied in a later analysis, with DRB1 showing the most and HLA-C the fewest.

This PCR relied on a set of 60 Vbeta primers and 13 Jbeta primers. The data were produced by immunoSEQ multiplex PCR, yet TCRdb's version contains in-frame clones alone and is incomplete. The table has under 200,000 clones, 65% to 85% seen once. Germline-derived CDR1 and CDR2 are SGHTA and FQGNSA. This CDR3 comprises 13 residues. Trimming cost V 0 bases and J 6 bases, with 9 bases left between them. The table lists this clone with a few counts. Its target is not known. Sequenced material: PBMCs. The chain has TRBV7-2 and TRBJ2-7, with D tentatively TRBD2 (5 bases). The TCR originated in a man aged 40-49 years in good health and CMV-seropositive. CDR3: CASSLAHAGEQYF. The CDR3 DNA reads TGTGCCAGCAGCTTAGCACATGCGGGCGAGCAGTACTTC. The whole variable domain, filled in from reference TRBV7-2 and TRBJ2-7, reads GAGVSQSPSNKVTEKGKDVELRCDPISGHTALYWYRQSLGQGLEFLIYFQGNSAPDKSGLPSDRFSAERTGGSVSTLTIQRTQQEDSAVYLCASSLAHAGEQYFGPGTRLTVT.